These 17 T cell receptor beta chains came from one sample sequenced in a study of T cells in women clearing cervical HPV infection. TCRdb keeps only in-frame clones here, not all; method: immunoSEQ multiplex PCR. The sample features about 14,000 clones, with approximately 7.1% in its top ten. Sequenced sample: blood buffy coat. The receptors shown here come from a woman aged 18 to 69 with a cervical HPV16 infection that either progressed to CIN3+ or cleared (not recorded which).

In regard to this clone: Read sequence stops 3 residues before the CDR3 end, and the germline J gene provides the missing end. The chain links TRBV7-8 to TRBJ1-2; 7 positions agree with TRBD1. The CDR3 is made up of 14 amino acids. Per germline, CDR1 SGHVS and CDR2 FQNEAQ. The CDR3 loop is CASSPDRSRDDYTF. CDR3 DNA (partial): TGTGCCAGCAGCCCGGACAGGTCGAGAGATGAC. Together with reference TRBV7-8 and TRBJ1-2, the CDR3 gives the full variable domain: GAGVSQSPRYKVAKRGQDVALRCDPISGHVSLFWYQQALGQGPEFLTYFQNEAQLDKSGLPSDRFFAERPEGSVSTLKIQRTQQEDSAVYLCASSPDRSRDDYTFGSGTRLTVV.

For this clone: The read ends 3 residues early relative to the CDR3; the germline J gene fills the gap. The chain combines TRBV18 with TRBJ1-5, with 7 bases aligning to TRBD1. The CDR3 is 13 residues long. The J segment lost 2 bases and the V segment lost 10 bases, leaving 5 bases of the junction unmatched. Germline CDR1 KGHSH, CDR2 LQKENI. The CDR3 bases that were read are TGTGCCACCCGAGGACAGGGCAATCAGCCC. Encoded protein: CATRGQGNQP. The whole CDR3 reads CATRGQGNQPQHF. Full variable domain (rest looked up from reference TRBV18 and TRBJ1-5): NAGVMQNPRHLVRRRGQEARLRCSPMKGHSHVYWYRQLPEEGLKFMVYLQKENIIDESGMPKERFSAEFPKEGPSILRIQQVVRGDSAAYFCATRGQGNQPQHFGDGTRLSIL.

As to this clone: The CDR3 goes on 3 residues after the read ends, and that part is filled in from the germline J gene. The chain links TRBV6-1 to TRBJ1-4; D is perhaps TRBD1 (5 bases). Germline V lookup: CDR1 MNHNS, CDR2 SASEGT. CDR3 size: 16 residues. The CDR3 region is CASSEGHRGGNSPLFF. The part of the CDR3 DNA that was read is TGTGCCAGCAGTGAAGGACATAGGGGAGGGAATTCACCA.

Comments on this clone: The DNA ends 3 residues before the CDR3 does, and the rest of the CDR3 is filled in from the germline J gene. This sequence joins TRBV12-3 or TRBV12-4 and TRBJ2-7, with D hard to call. V was pared by 3 bases and J by 0 bases, with 9 bases between. This CDR3 is 14 amino acids long. Partial CDR3 DNA: TGTGCCAGCAGTTTTCACAGCAACTCCTACGAG. Its protein is CASSFHSNSYE. The CDR3 as a whole reads CASSFHSNSYEQYF.

To note about this clone: Read sequence stops 3 residues before the CDR3 end, and the germline J gene provides the missing end. This chain uses TRBV28 with TRBJ2-7; 11 bases agree with TRBD2. After removal of 6 bases from V and 0 bases from J, the junction contained 4 bases not matched to a gene. CDR3 size: 15 residues. Germline assignment: CDR1 MDHEN and CDR2 SYDVKM. CDR3 bases read: TGTGCCAGCAGACTAGCGGGAGTAGGCTCCTACGAG. This gives the protein CASRLAGVGSYE. The entire CDR3 is CASRLAGVGSYEQYF.

As for this clone: The read terminates 3 residues ahead of where the CDR3 ends, so the germline J gene completes it. The chain joins TRBV15 to TRBJ2-7, with 7 bases matching TRBD1. This CDR3 has 15 residues. With V trimmed by 5 bases and J by 1 base, 8 bases remained unmatched. Per germline, CDR1 LNHNV and CDR2 YYDKDF (reference sequence). CDR3 DNA (partial): TGTGCCACCAGCGACAGGGTCGGGTCGTCCTACGAG. Translated: CATSDRVGSSYE. The whole CDR3 protein is CATSDRVGSSYEQYF.

A note on this clone: Sequencing ends 3 residues short of the CDR3 end; the germline J gene provides the rest. The chain couples TRBV3-1 (or the pseudogene TRBV3-2) to TRBJ1-1; tentative D call: TRBD1 (6 bases). Trimming took off 1 base at V and 5 bases at J, with 23 bases between the two ends. The CDR3 spans 18 residues. CDR1 and CDR2 (germline): LGHDT, YNNKEL (reference sequence). CDR3 bases read: TGTGCCAGCAGCCAAGGGACAGCTACTCACTCGAGGGTGACTGAA. Translation: CASSQGTATHSRVTE. The CDR3 in its entirety is CASSQGTATHSRVTEAFF.

On this clone itself: The missing CDR3 end, 3 residues past where the read stops, is filled in from the germline J gene. The rearrangement uses TRBV7-9 and TRBJ2-1, with D maybe TRBD2 (5 bases). The CDR3 has 13 amino acids. The germline gives CDR1 SEHNR, CDR2 FQNEAQ (reference sequence). The V gene lost 5 bases and the J gene lost 7 bases, with 12 bases spanning the gap. The CDR3 sequence: CASSPETINEQFF. The CDR3 bases that were read are TGTGCCAGCAGCCCAGAGACTATTAATGAG.

Note on this clone: The CDR3 end falls 3 residues outside the read, so it is completed with the germline J gene. This rearrangement joins TRBV7-9 to TRBJ2-5, with 8 bases identical to TRBD1. V was pared by 3 bases and J by 4 bases, with 4 bases of the junction left unmatched. The CDR3 covers 14 residues. Looked up from germline, CDR1 is SEHNR and CDR2 is FQNEAQ (reference sequence). Here the CDR3 reads CASSFGQGGETQYF. The CDR3 DNA, read in part, is TGTGCCAGCAGCTTCGGACAGGGAGGAGAGACC.

A remark on this clone: The CDR3 end falls 3 residues outside the read, so it is completed with the germline J gene. V usage is TRBV7-2 and J usage is TRBJ2-1, with 8 bases aligning to TRBD2. Losses at the gene ends were 6 bases for V and 6 bases for J; bases not matched to a gene: 10. CDR1 is SGHTA, CDR2 FQGNSA, per germline. This CDR3 has 15 amino acids. The CDR3 region is CASRKGGTRFNEQFF. The CDR3 bases that were read are TGTGCCAGCAGAAAGGGGGGGACTAGGTTCAATGAG.

Remarks on this clone: The read falls 3 residues short of the CDR3 end, and the missing part is taken from the germline J gene. The rearrangement uses TRBV13 and TRBJ1-5; 10 bases line up with TRBD1. The CDR3 spans 17 residues. The germline V gene has CDR1 PRHDT and CDR2 FYEKMQ (reference sequence). The trim removed 4 bases at V and 3 bases at J, leaving 9 bases unmatched. CDR3 DNA, as far as it was read: TGTGCCAGCAGCTCCCGGCGGGACAGGGGCCTCAATCAGCCC. Translation gives CASSSRRDRGLNQP. The entire CDR3 protein reads CASSSRRDRGLNQPQHF.

A note on this clone: The read halts 3 residues ahead of the CDR3 end, with the missing end drawn from the germline J gene. This sample also contains other DNA sequences that code for the same CDR3. V and J are TRBV20-1 and TRBJ1-1; TRBD1 agrees at 7 bases. The CDR3 has 12 residues. Trimming cost V 2 bases and J 6 bases; bases outside gene matches: 3. Germline CDR1 reads DFQATT; CDR2 reads SNEGSKA (reference sequence). The DNA read from the CDR3 is TGCAGTGCTAGACAGGGGGTGGCTGAA. Translated: CSARQGVAE. The CDR3 in full is CSARQGVAEAFF.

Note on this clone: The CDR3 goes on 3 residues after the read ends, and that part is filled in from the germline J gene. The V and J genes are TRBV7-2 and TRBJ2-3, with D possibly being TRBD2 (7 bases). Germline lookup yields CDR1 SGHTA and CDR2 FQGNSA. This CDR3 is 15 amino acids long. The chain's CDR3 is CASSEFPGGQETQYF. Partial CDR3 DNA: TGTGCCAGCAGCGAGTTCCCGGGGGGACAAGAGACG.

The chain's CDR3 is CASGQGADGFPLHF. The sequenced CDR3 bases are TGTGCCAGTGGACAGGGGGCGGACGGGTTTCCC. The chain carries TRBV19 and TRBJ1-6; TRBD1 agrees at 11 bases. The DNA ends 3 residues before the CDR3 does, and the rest of the CDR3 is filled in from the germline J gene. The CDR3 has 14 amino acids. CDR1 is LNHDA, CDR2 SQIVND, per germline (reference sequence).

Comments on this clone: The CDR3 end lies 3 residues beyond the end of the read and is filled in from the germline J gene. J is TRBJ2-3 and V is TRBV20-1; 9 bases are shared with TRBD1. Per the germline V gene, CDR1 is DFQATT and CDR2 is SNEGSKA (reference sequence). The ends lost 2 bases at V and 4 bases at J; junction bases unmatched: 7. The CDR3 has 15 residues. This CDR3 is CSARSRGQGADTQYF. CDR3 bases read: TGCAGTGCTAGATCCAGGGGACAGGGAGCAGATACG.

The CDR3 loop reads CSARRVSGYTF. The covered CDR3 bases are TGCAGTGCTAGGCGAGTTAGTGGC. The chain is built from TRBV20-1 and TRBJ1-2; no definite D call. The read ends 3 residues before the CDR3 terminus; that terminus is restored from the germline J gene. V was trimmed by 3 bases and J by 7 bases, leaving 9 bases between them. The germline V gene encodes CDR1 DFQATT and CDR2 SNEGSKA (reference sequence). The CDR3 extends over 11 amino acids.

As for this clone: The read stops 3 residues short of the end of the CDR3; the missing end is completed from the germline J gene. The chain combines TRBV10-3 with TRBJ1-2, with 12 bases identical to TRBD1. Losses at the gene ends were 2 bases for V and 4 bases for J; bases not matched to a gene: 8. The CDR3 is 17 residues long. Germline loops: CDR1 ENHRY, CDR2 SYGVKD. CDR3 DNA (partial): TGTGCCATCAGTGAGGCGGGACAGGGGGCGCTTGGCTATGGC. Translation gives CAISEAGQGALGYG. In full, the CDR3 reads CAISEAGQGALGYGYTF.